This TCR beta chain was profiled in a study of spatial heterogeneity in lung cancer. Each CDR3 protein is one row after TCRdb ran MiXCR on the 5' RACE reads. The sample consists of about 40,000 distinct CDR3 sequences, roughly 5.2% of them appearing once. This clonotype was detected ten times or more. In germline, CDR1 is DFQATT, CDR2 SNEGSKA (reference sequence). The CDR3 runs to 13 residues. V gave up 6 bases and J gave up 5 bases, with 16 bases separating them. The time point is: sample taken at primary tumor resection. J is TRBJ1-2 and V is TRBV20-1, with D uncertain. The sample consisted of PBMCs, taken at surgery. The receptor was isolated from a female donor with early-stage non-small cell lung cancer. The CDR3 spells CSATTVVGYGYTF. The CDR3, as DNA: TGCAGTGCCACTACCGTGGTGGGTTATGGCTACACCTTC.